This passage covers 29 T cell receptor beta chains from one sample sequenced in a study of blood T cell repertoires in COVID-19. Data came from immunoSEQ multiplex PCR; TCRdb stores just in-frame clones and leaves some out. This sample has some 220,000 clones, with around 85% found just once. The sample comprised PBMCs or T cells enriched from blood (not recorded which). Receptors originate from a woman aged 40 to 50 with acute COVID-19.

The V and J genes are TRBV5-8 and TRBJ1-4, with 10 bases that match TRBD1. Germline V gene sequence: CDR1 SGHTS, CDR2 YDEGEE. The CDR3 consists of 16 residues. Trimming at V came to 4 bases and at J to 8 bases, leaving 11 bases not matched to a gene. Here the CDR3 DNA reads TGTGCCAGCAGCAGGGACAGGGGTTTCGTTGGAGAAAAACTGTTTTTT. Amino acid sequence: CASSRDRGFVGEKLFF. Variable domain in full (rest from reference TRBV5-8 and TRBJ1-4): EAGVTQSPTHLIKTRGQQATLRCSPISGHTSVYWYQQALGLGLQFLLWYDEGEERNRGNFPPRFSGRQFPNYSSELNVNALELEDSALYLCASSRDRGFVGEKLFFGSGTQLSVL.

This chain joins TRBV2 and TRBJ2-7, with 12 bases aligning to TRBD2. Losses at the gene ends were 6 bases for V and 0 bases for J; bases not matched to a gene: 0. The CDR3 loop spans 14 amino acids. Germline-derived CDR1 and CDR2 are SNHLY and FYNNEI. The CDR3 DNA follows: TGTGCCAGCAGGACTAGCGGGAGCTCCTACGAGCAGTACTTC. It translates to CASRTSGSSYEQYF.

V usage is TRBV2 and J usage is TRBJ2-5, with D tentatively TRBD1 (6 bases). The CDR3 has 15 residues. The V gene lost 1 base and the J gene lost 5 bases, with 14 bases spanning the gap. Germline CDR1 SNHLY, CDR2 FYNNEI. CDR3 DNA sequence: TGTGCCAGCAGTGAAGTTAGGTCAGGGGCGGAGACCCAGTACTTC. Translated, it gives CASSEVRSGAETQYF.

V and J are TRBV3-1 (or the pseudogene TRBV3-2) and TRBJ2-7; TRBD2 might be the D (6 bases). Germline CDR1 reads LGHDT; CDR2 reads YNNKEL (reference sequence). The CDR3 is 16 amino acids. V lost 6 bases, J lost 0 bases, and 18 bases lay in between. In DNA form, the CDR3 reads TGTGCCAGCAGTCCGATGCCGGGACTGGGCTCCTACGAGCAGTACTTC. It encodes CASSPMPGLGSYEQYF.

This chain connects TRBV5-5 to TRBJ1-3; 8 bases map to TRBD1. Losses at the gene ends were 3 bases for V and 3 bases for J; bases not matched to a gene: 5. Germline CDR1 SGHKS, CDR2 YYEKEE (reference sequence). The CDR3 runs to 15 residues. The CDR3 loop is CASSSGQGSGNTIYF. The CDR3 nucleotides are TGTGCCAGCAGCTCAGGACAGGGTAGTGGAAACACCATATATTTT.

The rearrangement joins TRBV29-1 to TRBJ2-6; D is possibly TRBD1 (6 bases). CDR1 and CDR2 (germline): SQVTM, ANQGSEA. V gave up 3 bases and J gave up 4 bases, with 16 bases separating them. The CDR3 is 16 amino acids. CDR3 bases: TGCAGCGTTGACTCGGGTACAGGGTCCGGGGCCAACGTCCTGACTTTC. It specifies CSVDSGTGSGANVLTF. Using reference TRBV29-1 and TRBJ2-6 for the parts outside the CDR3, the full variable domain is SAVISQKPSRDICQRGTSLTIQCQVDSQVTMMFWYRQQPGQSLTLIATANQGSEATYESGFVIDKFPISRPNLTFSTLTVSNMSPEDSSIYLCSVDSGTGSGANVLTFGAGSRLTVL.

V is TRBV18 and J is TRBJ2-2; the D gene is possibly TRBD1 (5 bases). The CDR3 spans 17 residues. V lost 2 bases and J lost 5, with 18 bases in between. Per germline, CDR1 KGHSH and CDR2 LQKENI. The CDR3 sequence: CASSPSTGPGLTGELFF. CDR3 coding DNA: TGTGCCAGCTCACCATCTACAGGCCCCGGGTTGACCGGGGAGCTGTTTTTT.

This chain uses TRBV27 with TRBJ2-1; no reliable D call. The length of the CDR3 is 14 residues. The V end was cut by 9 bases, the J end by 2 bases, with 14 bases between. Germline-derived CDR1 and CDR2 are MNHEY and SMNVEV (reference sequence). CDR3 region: CASSQDITYNEQFF. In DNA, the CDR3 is TGTGCCAGTTCGCAGGATATCACCTACAATGAGCAGTTCTTC.

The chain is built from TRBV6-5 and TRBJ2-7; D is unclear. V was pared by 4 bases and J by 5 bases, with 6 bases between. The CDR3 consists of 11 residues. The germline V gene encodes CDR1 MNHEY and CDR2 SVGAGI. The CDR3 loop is CASSWLDEQYF. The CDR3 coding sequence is TGTGCCAGCAGTTGGCTGGACGAGCAGTACTTC.

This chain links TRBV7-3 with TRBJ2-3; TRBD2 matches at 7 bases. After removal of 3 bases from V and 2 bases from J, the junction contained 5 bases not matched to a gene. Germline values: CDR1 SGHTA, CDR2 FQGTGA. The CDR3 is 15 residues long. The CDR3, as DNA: TGTGCCAGCAGCTTCACTAGCGTGCCCACAGATACGCAGTATTTT. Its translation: CASSFTSVPTDTQYF.

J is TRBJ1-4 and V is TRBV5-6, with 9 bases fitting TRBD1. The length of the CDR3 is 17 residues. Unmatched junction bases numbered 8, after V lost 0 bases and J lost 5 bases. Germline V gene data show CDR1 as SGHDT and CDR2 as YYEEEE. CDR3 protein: CASSLGESGTGNEKLFF. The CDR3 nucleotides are TGTGCCAGCAGCTTGGGGGAGTCCGGGACAGGGAATGAAAAACTGTTTTTT.

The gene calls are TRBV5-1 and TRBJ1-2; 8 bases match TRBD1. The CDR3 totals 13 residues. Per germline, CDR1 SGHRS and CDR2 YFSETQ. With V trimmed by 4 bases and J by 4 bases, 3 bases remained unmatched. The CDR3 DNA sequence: TGCGCCAGCAGCCAGGGGGCGCTCTATGGCTACACCTTC. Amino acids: CASSQGALYGYTF.

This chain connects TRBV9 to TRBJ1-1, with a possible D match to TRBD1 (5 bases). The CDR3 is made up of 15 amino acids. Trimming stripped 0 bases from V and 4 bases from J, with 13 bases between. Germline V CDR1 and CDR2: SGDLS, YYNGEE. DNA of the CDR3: TGTGCCAGCAGCGTAGGGGGCAGGTTAACCACTGAAGCTTTCTTT. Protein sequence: CASSVGGRLTTEAFF.

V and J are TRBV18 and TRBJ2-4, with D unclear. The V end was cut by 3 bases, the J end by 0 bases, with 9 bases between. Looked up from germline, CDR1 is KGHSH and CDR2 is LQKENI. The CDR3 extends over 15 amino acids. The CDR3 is CASSPEYRAKNIQYF. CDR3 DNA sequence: TGTGCCAGCTCACCGGAGTACCGAGCCAAAAACATTCAGTACTTC.

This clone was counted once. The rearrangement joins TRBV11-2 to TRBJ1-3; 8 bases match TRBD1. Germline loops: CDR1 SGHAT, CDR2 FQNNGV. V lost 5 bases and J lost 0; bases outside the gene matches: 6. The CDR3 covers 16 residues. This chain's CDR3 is CASSPWDRNSGNTIYF. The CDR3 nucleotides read TGTGCCAGCAGCCCATGGGACAGGAACTCTGGAAACACCATATATTTT.

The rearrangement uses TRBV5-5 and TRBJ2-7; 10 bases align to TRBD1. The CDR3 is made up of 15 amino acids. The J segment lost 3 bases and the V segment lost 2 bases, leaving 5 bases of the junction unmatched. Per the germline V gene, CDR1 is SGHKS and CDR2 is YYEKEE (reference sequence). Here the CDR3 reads CASSFGDRGDYEQYF. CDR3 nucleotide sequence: TGTGCCAGCAGCTTTGGGGACAGGGGAGACTACGAGCAGTACTTC.

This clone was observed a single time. CDR3 sequence (DNA): TGCGCCAGCAGCTGGAAGGGGACAGGGGCTGAAAAACTGTTTTTT. It specifies CASSWKGTGAEKLFF. The gene calls are TRBV5-1 and TRBJ1-4; 10 bases are shared with TRBD1. The CDR3 has 15 amino acids. Trimming took 3 bases from V and 7 from J; bases not matched to a gene: 6. CDR1 is SGHRS, CDR2 YFSETQ, per germline.

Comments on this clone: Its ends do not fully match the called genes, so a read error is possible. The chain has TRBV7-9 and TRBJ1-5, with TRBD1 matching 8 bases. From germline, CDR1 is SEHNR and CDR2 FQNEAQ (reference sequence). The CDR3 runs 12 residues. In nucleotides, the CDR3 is TGTGCCAGCAGCTTGGGAGGACAGGGAACGGACTTT. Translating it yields CASSLGGQGTDF.

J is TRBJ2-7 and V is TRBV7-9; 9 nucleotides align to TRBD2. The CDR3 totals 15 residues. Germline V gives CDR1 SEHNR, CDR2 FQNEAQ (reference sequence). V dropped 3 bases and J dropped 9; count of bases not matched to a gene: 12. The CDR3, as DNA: TGTGCCAGCAGCTTTAGCCTACGGGGACTAGCCGTGCAGTACTTC. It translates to CASSFSLRGLAVQYF.

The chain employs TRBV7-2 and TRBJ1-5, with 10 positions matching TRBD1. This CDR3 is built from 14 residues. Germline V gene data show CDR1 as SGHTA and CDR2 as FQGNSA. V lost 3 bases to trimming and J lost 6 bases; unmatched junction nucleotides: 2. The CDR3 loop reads CASSLTGGSQPQHF. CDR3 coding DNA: TGTGCCAGCAGCTTGACAGGGGGCAGTCAGCCCCAGCATTTT. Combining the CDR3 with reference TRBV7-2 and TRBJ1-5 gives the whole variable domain GAGVSQSPSNKVTEKGKDVELRCDPISGHTALYWYRQSLGQGLEFLIYFQGNSAPDKSGLPSDRFSAERTGGSVSTLTIQRTQQEDSAVYLCASSLTGGSQPQHFGDGTRLSIL.

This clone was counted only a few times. This CDR3 is CASSLGTGGMFF. In DNA form, the CDR3 reads TGTGCCAGCAGCTTAGGGACAGGGGGAATGTTTTTT. The chain combines TRBV11-2 with TRBJ1-4; 10 positions agree with TRBD1. There are 12 residues in the CDR3. The germline V gene has CDR1 SGHAT and CDR2 FQNNGV. V lost 1 base and J lost 15; bases outside the gene matches: 2.

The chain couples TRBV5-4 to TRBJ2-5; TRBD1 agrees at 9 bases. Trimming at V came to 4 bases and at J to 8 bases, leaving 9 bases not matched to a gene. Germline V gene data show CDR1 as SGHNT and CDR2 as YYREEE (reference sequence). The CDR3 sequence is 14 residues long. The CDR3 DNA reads TGTGCCAGCAGCCCGGGACAGGGCAGGGGAACCCAGTACTTC. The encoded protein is CASSPGQGRGTQYF.

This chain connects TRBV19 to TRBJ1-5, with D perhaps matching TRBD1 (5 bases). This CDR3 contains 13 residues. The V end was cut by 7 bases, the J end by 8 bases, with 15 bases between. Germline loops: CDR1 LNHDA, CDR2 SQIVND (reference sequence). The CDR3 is CASIGQAREPQHF. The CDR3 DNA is TGTGCCAGTATCGGACAAGCCAGGGAGCCCCAGCATTTT.

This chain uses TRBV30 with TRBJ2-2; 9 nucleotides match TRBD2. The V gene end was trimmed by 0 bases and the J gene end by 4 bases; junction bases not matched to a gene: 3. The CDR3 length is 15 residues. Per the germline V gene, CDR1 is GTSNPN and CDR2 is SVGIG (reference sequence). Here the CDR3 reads CAWSVGSGGTGELFF. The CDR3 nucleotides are TGTGCCTGGAGTGTGGGTAGCGGGGGCACCGGGGAGCTGTTTTTT. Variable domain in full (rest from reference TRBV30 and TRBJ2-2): SQTIHQWPATLVQPVGSPLSLECTVEGTSNPNLYWYRQAAGRGLQLLFYSVGIGQISSEVPQNLSASRPQDRQFILSSKKLLLSDSGFYLCAWSVGSGGTGELFFGEGSRLTVL.

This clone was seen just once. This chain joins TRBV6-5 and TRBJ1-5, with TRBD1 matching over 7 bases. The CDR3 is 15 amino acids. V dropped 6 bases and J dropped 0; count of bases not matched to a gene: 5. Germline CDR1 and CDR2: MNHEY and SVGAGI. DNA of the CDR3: TGTGCCAGCAGGCTAGGGACAGATAGCAATCAGCCCCAGCATTTT. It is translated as CASRLGTDSNQPQHF.

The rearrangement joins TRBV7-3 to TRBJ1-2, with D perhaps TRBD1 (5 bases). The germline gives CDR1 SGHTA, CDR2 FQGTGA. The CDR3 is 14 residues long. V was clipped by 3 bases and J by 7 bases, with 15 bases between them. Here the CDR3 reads CASSFGPGEGGYTF. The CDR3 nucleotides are TGTGCCAGCAGCTTCGGACCGGGGGAAGGTGGCTACACCTTC.

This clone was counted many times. CDR3 loop: CSVAANRVYGYTF. CDR3 bases: TGCAGCGTGGCCGCGAACAGGGTCTATGGCTACACCTTC. This rearrangement joins TRBV29-1 to TRBJ1-2, with D possibly matching TRBD1 (6 bases). The CDR3 extends over 13 amino acids. The germline CDR1 and CDR2 sequences are SQVTM and ANQGSEA. V was cut by 6 bases and J by 4 bases, with 15 bases left in between.

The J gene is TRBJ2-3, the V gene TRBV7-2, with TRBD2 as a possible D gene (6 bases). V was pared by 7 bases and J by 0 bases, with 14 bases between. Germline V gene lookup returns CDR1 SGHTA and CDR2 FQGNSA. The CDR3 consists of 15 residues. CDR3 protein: CASTLNGGSTDTQYF. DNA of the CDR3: TGTGCCAGCACCCTAAACGGGGGAAGCACAGATACGCAGTATTTT. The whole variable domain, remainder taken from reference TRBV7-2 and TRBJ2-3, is GAGVSQSPSNKVTEKGKDVELRCDPISGHTALYWYRQSLGQGLEFLIYFQGNSAPDKSGLPSDRFSAERTGGSVSTLTIQRTQQEDSAVYLCASTLNGGSTDTQYFGPGTRLTVL.

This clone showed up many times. CDR3 DNA: TGTGCCAGCAGCTCAACAGGCACTGGAAACACCATATATTTT. It translates to CASSSTGTGNTIYF. This chain connects TRBV28 to TRBJ1-3, with D possibly matching TRBD1 (5 bases). The CDR3 spans 14 residues. V was clipped by 6 bases and J by 2 bases, with 11 bases between them. Germline V gives CDR1 MDHEN, CDR2 SYDVKM. Drawing the rest from reference TRBV28 and TRBJ1-3, the complete variable domain is DVKVTQSSRYLVKRTGEKVFLECVQDMDHENMFWYRQDPGLGLRLIYFSYDVKMKEKGDIPEGYSVSREKKERFSLILESASTNQTSMYLCASSSTGTGNTIYFGEGSWLTVV.